In this sample, the clone carrying this TCR beta chain turned up a few times. Its specificity is unknown. The entry originates in a study of cytomegalovirus exposure and HLA in healthy donors. Study-level points and caveats: The authors judged a highly shared variant cluster likely a sequencing artifact. Within an earlier analysis, most TCR beta V segments proved productive either about 87% or about 30% of the time. After further analysis at a later stage, 15,000 to 20,000 TCR beta sequences were associated with HLA alleles at 0.05 false discovery rate.

Vbeta (60) and Jbeta (13) primers were used in the PCR. Study processing details: A later analysis counted around 74 million unique TCR beta chains, some 12 million shared. Clones were read by immunoSEQ multiplex PCR, and TCRdb kept only the in-frame ones, dropping some. V and J calls and clone size are given by that table; D and trimming were obtained from the DNA. This table has tens of thousands of clones, around 58% appearing once. Trimming cost V 0 bases and J 12 bases; bases outside gene matches: 8. Germline loops: CDR1 SGHAT, CDR2 FQNNGV. CDR3 length: 15 amino acids. This rearrangement joins TRBV11-2 to TRBJ2-1; 10 positions match TRBD2. Sequenced material: PBMCs. This receptor was identified in a man younger than 40 in good health and CMV-seropositive. CDR3 coding DNA: TGTGCCAGCAGCTTAGAAGCTAGCGGGAGTAGTCGGCAGTTCTTC. It specifies CASSLEASGSSRQFF. Filled out from reference TRBV11-2 and TRBJ2-1, the complete variable domain reads EAGVAQSPRYKIIEKRQSVAFWCNPISGHATLYWYQQILGQGPKLLIQFQNNGVVDDSQLPKDRFSAERLKGVDSTLKIQPAKLEDSAVYLCASSLEASGSSRQFFGPGTRLTVL.